The 14 T cell receptor beta chains below all came from one sample that was sequenced in a study of molecular identifiers for immune sequencing clone quantification. TCRdb reprocessed the PCR reads via MiXCR and lists one record per CDR3 protein. The sample consists of approximately 670,000 distinct CDR3 sequences, just under 20% of them appearing once. The sample was naive CD8+ T cells from blood, with Jurkat cell RNA spiked in. Subset meaning: FACS-sorted CD8+CD4-CCR7+CD45RA+ naive T cells. The receptors stem from a human donor in good health. Some libraries in this study had Jurkat cell RNA spiked in.

This clonotype was detected many times. This sequence joins TRBV12-3 or TRBV12-4 and TRBJ2-4; D is unclear. V was shortened by 5 bases and J by 0 bases, with 8 bases between the two germline ends. The CDR3 extends over 14 amino acids. CDR3 region: CASSVHIAKNIQYF. The CDR3 bases are TGTGCCAGCAGTGTACACATAGCCAAAAACATTCAGTACTTC.

Of note for this clonotype: The junction departs from germline at one end; a sequencing error may be responsible. The chain has TRBV20-1 and TRBJ1-1, with a tentative D call TRBD1 (5 bases). Germline assignment: CDR1 DFQATT and CDR2 SNEGSKA (reference sequence). The length of the CDR3 is 14 residues. The CDR3 DNA reads TGCAGTGCTAGAAATTTGCGGGGGAACACTGAAGCTTCCTTT. This gives the protein CSARNLRGNTEASF.

About this clonotype itself: One end of the junction fails to match germline, which may point to a read error. CDR3 region: CASSLERKTRYF. CDR3 nucleotides: TGTGCCAGCAGCTTAGAGCGAAAGACCCGGTACTTC. This sequence joins TRBV7-9 and TRBJ2-5; D gene unclear. Germline CDR1 reads SEHNR; CDR2 reads FQNEAQ (reference sequence). The CDR3 contains 12 residues.

This clonotype was observed at least ten times. The J gene is TRBJ1-5, the V gene TRBV12-3 or TRBV12-4; no reliable D call. The CDR3 runs to 14 residues. Trimming cost V 2 bases and J 7 bases, with 12 bases left between them. As DNA, the CDR3 is TGTGCCAGCAGTTTATCGGGGTACGACCAGCCCCAGCATTTT. Translating gives CASSLSGYDQPQHF.

CDR3 coding DNA: TGTGCCAGCAGCTCCCGGGGGGTAGATTCCCCCTACAATGAGCAGTTCTTC. Translation: CASSSRGVDSPYNEQFF. V usage is TRBV5-5 and J usage is TRBJ2-1, with TRBD2 matching 7 bases. With V trimmed by 3 bases and J by 2 bases, 11 bases remained unmatched. The CDR3 covers 17 residues. CDR1 is SGHKS and CDR2 is YYEKEE in the germline V gene (reference sequence).

This clonotype has a handful of counts. The CDR3 carries no conserved terminal phenylalanine or tryptophan, so it likely arises from a read error. V gene TRBV9 combines with J gene TRBJ2-7; the D call may be TRBD1 or TRBD2 (5 bases each). V lost 6 bases and J 1 base, leaving 14 bases between the germline ends. Germline V CDR1 and CDR2: SGDLS, YYNGEE. CDR3 length: 14 amino acids. The CDR3 bases are TGTGCCAGCACCCCCGGGGACGGTTCCTACGAGCAGTACTCC. Its translation: CASTPGDGSYEQYS.

This clonotype has a count of ten or more. The chain carries TRBV12-3 or TRBV12-4 and TRBJ2-2; 8 bases fit TRBD2. V trimming: 5 bases; J trimming: 1 base; junction bases outside the gene matches: 9. This CDR3 is built from 17 residues. The CDR3 coding sequence is TGTGCCAGCAGTCCGAGCCCTAGCGGGTTGAACACCGGGGAGCTGTTTTTT. Protein: CASSPSPSGLNTGELFF.

Worth noting for this clonotype: It may be a read error: a sequence one base away is much more abundant. The J gene is TRBJ1-1, the V gene TRBV30, with no clear D. V lost 0 bases, J lost 10 bases, and 9 bases lay in between. Germline V gene data show CDR1 as GTSNPN and CDR2 as SVGIG (reference sequence). CDR3 length: 11 amino acids. DNA for the CDR3: TGTGCCTGGAGTGTACATTCTGGAGCTTTCTTT. It encodes CAWSVHSGAFF. Full variable domain (remainder filled in from reference TRBV30 and TRBJ1-1): SQTIHQWPATLVQPVGSPLSLECTVEGTSNPNLYWYRQAAGRGLQLLFYSVGIGQISSEVPQNLSASRPQDRQFILSSKKLLLSDSGFYLCAWSVHSGAFFGQGTRLTVV.

CDR3: CASSNWREAEDEQYF. CDR3 DNA sequence: TGTGCCAGTAGTAATTGGCGGGAGGCGGAGGACGAGCAGTACTTC. This chain uses TRBV19 with TRBJ2-7, with 8 nucleotides matching TRBD2. The germline CDR1 and CDR2 sequences are LNHDA and SQIVND (reference sequence). CDR3 size: 15 residues. V was pared by 4 bases and J by 5 bases, with 10 bases of the junction left unmatched.

This clonotype came up many times. The V gene is TRBV7-2, the J gene TRBJ1-5; no definite D call. CDR3 length: 12 amino acids. Germline values: CDR1 SGHTA, CDR2 FQGNSA. Trimming took off 2 bases at V and 6 bases at J, with 5 bases between the two ends. The DNA of the CDR3 is TGTGCCAGCAGCTTATGGGCTCAGCCCCAGCATTTT. Translating gives CASSLWAQPQHF.

A word on this clonotype: A read error may explain this, as a much larger clone is one base away. This chain uses TRBV9 with TRBJ2-2; 9 bases are shared with TRBD2. V gave up 4 bases and J gave up 4 bases; unmatched junction bases: 2. Germline values: CDR1 SGDLS, CDR2 YYNGEE. The CDR3 runs to 14 residues. CDR3 loop: CASSSSGTTGELFF. The CDR3 bases are TGTGCCAGCAGCTCTAGCGGGACCACCGGGGAGCTGTTTTTT.

This clonotype was observed many times. The chain links TRBV19 to TRBJ1-1; 8 nucleotides line up with TRBD1. The germline V gene has CDR1 LNHDA and CDR2 SQIVND (reference sequence). The CDR3 length is 12 residues. Germline trimming cut 3 bases from V and 11 bases from J; bases unmatched to any gene: 5. The CDR3 protein is CASSIWTGSAFF. Here the CDR3 DNA reads TGTGCCAGTAGTATTTGGACAGGGAGTGCTTTCTTT.

This clonotype occurred once. One junction end does not reproduce the germline sequence, and a read error may be involved. This sequence joins TRBV29-1 and TRBJ2-7, with a weak D call TRBD2 (6 bases). Germline loops: CDR1 SQVTM, CDR2 ANQGSEA. The CDR3 runs to 13 residues. The DNA for the CDR3 is TGCAGCGCCGCCGGGACTCAATCCTGCGAGCAGTACTTC. It translates to CSAAGTQSCEQYF.

Details on this clonotype: At one of its ends the junction is not consistent with the germline gene, which may arise from a read error. This sequence joins TRBV12-3 or TRBV12-4 and TRBJ2-7, with D unresolved. The CDR3 is made up of 11 amino acids. The CDR3 nucleotides read TGTGCCAGCAGTTTAGCCTACGAGCAGTGCTTC. Translated, it gives CASSLAYEQCF.